This T cell receptor beta chain was sequenced in a study of T cell repertoires in cytomegalovirus infection. General study findings and limits: Dominant in the ex vivo response were TCR beta clonotypes restricted by HLA-C and specific for CMV.

Germline CDR1 reads SGHVS; CDR2 reads FNYEAQ. Between the trimmed V and J ends, which lost 5 bases and 4 bases, there was a span of 11 bases. CDR3 length: 13 residues. A single record per CDR3 protein comes from TCRdb applying MiXCR to the reads. The profile shows 85,000 to 130,000 distinct CDR3 sequences, 23% of them singletons. The sample holds many counts of this clonotype. Antigen specificity is unknown. The material sequenced was CD8+ T cells from PBMCs. The receptor comes from a human donor in good health (CMV status not recorded). Some clones in this sample may be carry-over from other donors' samples. The rearrangement links TRBV7-6 to TRBJ1-1, with D hard to call. In DNA form, the CDR3 reads TGTGCCAGCAGCGAAGAGCGGGGCACTGAAGCTTTCTTT. It specifies CASSEERGTEAFF. Together with reference TRBV7-6 and TRBJ1-1, the CDR3 gives the full variable domain: GAGVSQSPRYKVTKRGQDVALRCDPISGHVSLYWYRQALGQGPEFLTYFNYEAQQDKSGLPNDRFSAERPEGSISTLTIQRTEQRDSAMYRCASSEERGTEAFFGQGTRLTVV.